One sample yielded the 15 T cell receptor beta chains listed below, sequenced in a study of metastatic and nonmetastatic thyroid tumors. From the PCR reads, TCRdb re-called clones with MiXCR. This sample yields approximately 86,000 clones, of which approximately 12% are seen a single time; roughly 8.2% belongs to the top ten. Prior to thyroid surgery, none of the patients had received any treatment. What was sequenced was tumor tissue. The source is a female donor with papillary thyroid cancer or a benign thyroid nodule (not recorded which). Some clones in this sample may be carry-over from other donors' samples.

This clone was picked up many times. The chain carries TRBV2 and TRBJ1-4; 11 bases fit TRBD1. Per germline, CDR1 SNHLY and CDR2 FYNNEI. The CDR3 runs to 14 residues. Germline trimming cut 7 bases from V and 7 bases from J; bases unmatched to any gene: 5. The CDR3 region is CASNAGQGGEKLFF. The CDR3 bases are TGTGCCAGCAATGCGGGACAGGGGGGTGAAAAACTGTTTTTT. The full variable domain, its missing parts supplied by reference TRBV2 and TRBJ1-4, is EPEVTQTPSHQVTQMGQEVILRCVPISNHLYFYWYRQILGQKVEFLVSFYNNEISEKSEIFDDQFSVERPDGSNFTLKIRSTKLEDSAMYFCASNAGQGGEKLFFGSGTQLSVL.

This clone showed up many times. The rearrangement joins TRBV29-1 to TRBJ2-6, with D tentatively TRBD1 (6 bases). The CDR3 loop spans 13 amino acids. Germline values: CDR1 SQVTM, CDR2 ANQGSEA. The ends were cut back, 3 bases at V and 4 bases at J, with 7 bases in the middle. The CDR3 nucleotides read TGCAGCGTTGAGGGGGCCGGGGCCAACGTCCTGACTTTC. Translation: CSVEGAGANVLTF.

This clone was counted only a few times. The chain employs TRBV27 and TRBJ2-1, with D hard to call. The end of the DNA aligns better with TRBJ2-7, so the J call may be wrong. This CDR3 comprises 12 residues. Germline CDR1 is MNHEY and CDR2 is SMNVEV (reference sequence). For the CDR3, the DNA is TGTGCCAGCAGTTTCCACCGTAGGGAGCAGTACTTC. Protein sequence: CASSFHRREQYF.

Ten or more counts support this clone. This chain uses TRBV28 with TRBJ2-7; D is undetermined. With 2 bases removed from V and 2 bases from J, the gap between germline ends came to 7 bases. The germline V gene has CDR1 MDHEN and CDR2 SYDVKM. This CDR3 region has 13 residues. The CDR3 nucleotides read TGTGCCAGCAGTTTAATAGAAGCCTACGAGCAGTACTTC. Translated: CASSLIEAYEQYF.

This clone turned up a few times. A much more abundant neighbour one base away suggests this may be a read error. The chain recombines TRBV2 with TRBJ2-5; D call uncertain. The germline CDR1 and CDR2 sequences are SNHLY and FYNNEI. This CDR3 region has 11 residues. V was shortened by 6 bases and J by 4 bases, with 6 bases between the two germline ends. DNA of the CDR3: TGTGCCAGCAGCAAGTTAGAGACCCAGTACTTC. Translating gives CASSKLETQYF.

This clone was observed many times. The chain has TRBV5-4 and TRBJ1-2, with a weak D call TRBD1 (6 bases). There are 13 residues in the CDR3. V lost 1 base and J lost 5, with 9 bases in between. Germline V lookup: CDR1 SGHNT, CDR2 YYREEE (reference sequence). The DNA of the CDR3 is TGTGCCAGCAGCTTGACCCAGGGGTATGGCTACACCTTC. Its translation is CASSLTQGYGYTF. Combining the CDR3 with reference TRBV5-4 and TRBJ1-2 gives the whole variable domain ETGVTQSPTHLIKTRGQQVTLRCSSQSGHNTVSWYQQALGQGPQFIFQYYREEENGRGNFPPRFSGLQFPNYSSELNVNALELDDSALYLCASSLTQGYGYTFGSGTRLTVV.

Notes on this clone: This could be a read error, since a much larger clone is one nucleotide away. The chain couples TRBV25-1 to TRBJ2-1, with 9 bases fitting TRBD1. The CDR3 is 14 amino acids. The J segment lost 8 bases and the V segment lost 8 bases, leaving 10 bases of the junction unmatched. Germline CDR1 reads MGHDK; CDR2 reads SYGVNS. The CDR3 region has the DNA TGTGCCAGCGGGATACAGGGGGCTTTCGATGAGCAGTTCTTC. Amino acids: CASGIQGAFDEQFF.

Details on this clone: A much larger clone sits a single nucleotide away, making a read error possible. Other DNA sequences in this specimen translate into the identical CDR3. The chain uses TRBV11-2 and TRBJ2-3, with 9 bases lining up with TRBD2. J gave up 7 bases and V 5 bases, and 13 bases lay outside the gene matches. CDR1 SGHAT and CDR2 FQNNGV come from the germline V gene. The CDR3 runs to 16 residues. CDR3 residues: CASSAGLAGGQNTQYF. CDR3 nucleotide sequence: TGTGCCAGCAGCGCGGGACTAGCTGGAGGGCAAAATACGCAGTATTTT.

This clone was seen at least ten times. Other DNA sequences from this sample encode an identical CDR3 as well. The chain joins TRBV6-1 to TRBJ2-2, with D maybe TRBD1 (6 bases). There are 14 residues in the CDR3. V lost 5 bases and J 9 bases, leaving 16 bases between the germline ends. CDR1 MNHNS and CDR2 SASEGT come from the germline V gene. CDR3 in amino acids: CASSQGGGPRELFF. CDR3 in DNA: TGTGCCAGCAGTCAGGGTGGGGGCCCCAGGGAGCTGTTTTTT.

This clone was found many times. The rearrangement joins TRBV15 to TRBJ2-7; maybe TRBD1 (6 bases). The CDR3 is 13 residues long. In germline, CDR1 is LNHNV, CDR2 YYDKDF (reference sequence). V was cut by 9 bases and J by 3 bases, with 15 bases left in between. This chain's CDR3 is CATAQGRSYEQYF. CDR3 DNA sequence: TGTGCCACTGCTCAGGGGCGAAGCTACGAGCAGTACTTC.

With regard to this clone: The sample contains more than one DNA sequence encoding this CDR3. The rearrangement joins TRBV5-4 to TRBJ2-3; either TRBD1 or TRBD2 may fit D (5 bases each). V shed 8 bases and J shed 2 bases, with 18 bases lying between them. The CDR3 is made up of 15 amino acids. Germline-derived CDR1 and CDR2 are SGHNT and YYREEE (reference sequence). The CDR3 protein is CASSPGQAPTDTQYF. The DNA of the CDR3 is TGTGCCAGTAGCCCGGGGCAGGCACCCACAGATACGCAGTATTTT.

This clone has more than one count but fewer than ten. Given a much more abundant clone one base away, this may be a read error. This chain connects TRBV10-3 to TRBJ1-2, with D hard to call. Germline V gives CDR1 ENHRY, CDR2 SYGVKD. The CDR3 totals 12 residues. CDR3 loop: CAISAENYGHTF. CDR3 coding DNA: TGTGCCATCAGTGCCGAAAACTATGGCCACACCTTC.

This clone was detected many times. The chain carries TRBV24-1 and TRBJ1-2, with no clear D. This CDR3 comprises 15 residues. Germline V gene sequence: CDR1 KGHDR, CDR2 SFDVKD. The ends were cut back, 4 bases at V and 5 bases at J, with 16 bases in the middle. The CDR3 coding sequence is TGTGCCACCAGTGACCCGGACGTTAGGACGTATGGCTACACCTTC. Amino acid sequence: CATSDPDVRTYGYTF.

This clone was seen repeatedly, ten times or more. The rearrangement joins TRBV4-1 to TRBJ2-1; D might be TRBD1 (5 bases). Germline CDR1 MGHRA, CDR2 YSYEKL. This CDR3 has 14 amino acids. V was pared by 1 base and J by 8 bases, with 12 bases between. CDR3 coding DNA: TGCGCCAGCAGCCAAGCGGTGACAGTTCATGAGCAGTTCTTC. As protein: CASSQAVTVHEQFF.

On this clone itself: The sample holds other DNA sequences that translate to the same CDR3. The chain combines TRBV27 with TRBJ2-2, with D perhaps matching TRBD2 (5 bases). V was pared by 2 bases and J by 5 bases, with 18 bases between. The CDR3 consists of 17 residues. The germline V gene encodes CDR1 MNHEY and CDR2 SMNVEV (reference sequence). The CDR3 loop is CASSLRRREGRTGELFF. The DNA of the CDR3 is TGTGCCAGCAGTTTAAGGCGTCGTGAGGGCCGGACCGGGGAGCTGTTTTTT.